The present T cell receptor (beta chain) was sequenced within a study of CD8+ T cells in alopecia areata. Study information: Treated patients took oral tofacitinib at 5 to 10 mg twice daily.

V lost 1 base to trimming and J lost 8 bases, with 17 bases between them. Looked up from germline, CDR1 is LGHNA and CDR2 is YSLEER. The CDR3 contains 15 residues. Turning to this clone: The antigen is not known.

Described treatment: oral pan-JAK inhibitor, 5-10 mg twice daily. Samples from alopecia areata patients were lesional scalp punch biopsies and peripheral blood. Study results and limitations: A great number of expanded lesional clones endured in scalp and blood during tofacitinib. Sharing of TCR sequences between patients (possibly for HLA-related reasons) was less clear than in mice.

After isolation, RNA underwent reverse transcription to generate cDNA as the sequencing template. TCRdb keeps only in-frame clones here, not all; method: immunoSEQ multiplex PCR. The repertoire holds 150,000 to 200,000 clones, with less than 70% as singletons. Sequences were derived from CD4+ T cells sorted from blood, sampled at approximately week 50, from a patient treated with tofacitinib. The clonotype originates from a human donor with alopecia areata. This chain connects TRBV4-3 to TRBJ1-2, with D perhaps matching TRBD1 (6 bases). The CDR3 DNA sequence: TGCGCCAGCAGCCAAGCCCCGGCGGGGGCCCGAGGCTACACCTTC. It yields the protein CASSQAPAGARGYTF.